Sequencing of this TCR beta chain was carried out in a study of blood T cell repertoires in COVID-19 (TCRdb year 2020). For the wider study: Samples covering the acute and convalescent phases of COVID-19 were provided by collaborators in the United States, Italy and Spain. The material from the prospective study consisted of cDNA or gDNA derived from T cells, B-cell-depleted T cells, or PBMCs. Subjects who had been exposed to COVID-19, were actively infected with it, or had recovered from it provided the deeply sampled blood TCRbeta repertoires that made up the dataset. The repertoires were made available in a free public database intended to serve as a resource for research on the immune response to SARS-CoV-2. Samples came from the ongoing ImmuneRACE study (first 160 participants) plus 1,254 subjects from 6 global collaborators. Sample metadata almost always included a de-identified subject ID, COVID-19 status, age in years and sex. Where available, HLA class I and class II types were obtained from metadata supplied by the sample provider rather than from assay-based typing.

The immunoSEQ Assay, a bias-controlled multiplex PCR, was used to amplify TCRbeta CDR3 regions from genomic DNA. The authors' analysis ran thus. The number of nucleated cells in each sample was estimated by amplification of reference gene primers within the assay. Sequence reads were collapsed and filtered to measure the absolute abundance of every unique TCRbeta CDR3 rearrangement. For each sample, productive Simpson clonality was calculated as the square root of Simpson's diversity index over productive rearrangements. Sourced from immuneACCESS, this table was stored by TCRdb with only in-frame sequences that have V and J called. A share of the clones is absent; for the studies checked, an unresolved V gene accounts for under half, and the remainder has no known explanation. V, J and clone size reflect that table, while D and trimming were determined from the DNA. The sample records fewer than 200,000 clones, 70% to 90% of which are singletons. Together, the top ten hold 20% to 25% of the sample.

General findings and caveats noted by the study authors: Clinical and demographic metadata were provided uncurated, with the amount varying by source and participant.

V was cut back by 2 bases and J by 6 bases, leaving a gap of 14 bases between them. The CDR3 contains 15 residues, cysteine and phenylalanine counted. Left in the record is the CDR3 DNA by itself, 45 bases read in frame from the first base. The germline V gene gives CDR1 as SNHLY and CDR2 as FYNNEI. Of note for this clone: The specificity of this receptor is unknown. No per-base quality is available; no much larger clone lies one base away.

Each collaborating institution followed its own protocols to collect whole blood in K2EDTA tubes. Collaborator samples were shipped for TCRbeta analysis as frozen whole blood, isolated PBMCs, or DNA extracted from either sample type. The clonotype originates from a man aged 55 to 70 with active or convalescent COVID-19. The rearrangement joined TRBV2 to TRBJ1-5; the D gene cannot be named for sure. The sample taken for sequencing was peripheral blood. CDR3 protein: CASSENIPTGQPQHF. The DNA sequence reads TGTGCCAGCAGTGAAAATATCCCGACGGGTCAGCCCCAGCATTTT.